This T cell receptor beta chain was sequenced for a study of tumor T cells in aggressive B-cell lymphoma. TCRdb keeps only in-frame clones here, not all; method: immunoSEQ multiplex PCR. Of under 2,500 clones in the sample, less than 95% were seen once. Germline-derived CDR1 and CDR2 are MNHNS and SASEGT. The CDR3 runs to 14 residues. V shed 8 bases, J shed 0 bases, and the junction held 7 bases outside the gene matches. The sequence derives from an adult with diffuse large B cell lymphoma. The chain couples TRBV6-1 to TRBJ2-7; the match to TRBD1 covers 7 bases. The sequenced sample consisted of tumor tissue. The CDR3 is CASRPTGSSYEQYF. CDR3 in DNA: TGTGCCAGCCGACCGACAGGGAGCTCCTACGAGCAGTACTTC.